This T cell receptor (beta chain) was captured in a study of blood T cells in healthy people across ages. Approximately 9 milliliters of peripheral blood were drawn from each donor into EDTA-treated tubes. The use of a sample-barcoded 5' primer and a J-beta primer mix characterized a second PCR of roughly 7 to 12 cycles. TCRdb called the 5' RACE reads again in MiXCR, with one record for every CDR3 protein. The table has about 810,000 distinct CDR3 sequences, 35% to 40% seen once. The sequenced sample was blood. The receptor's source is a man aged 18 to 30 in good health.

The CDR3 region has the DNA TGCAGTGCTAACAGGAGGGGGCTGAACACTGAAGCTTTCTTT. Translating it yields CSANRRGLNTEAFF. This chain joins TRBV20-1 and TRBJ1-1; 7 bases agree with TRBD1. This CDR3 contains 14 residues. Germline V gives CDR1 DFQATT, CDR2 SNEGSKA (reference sequence). V was pared by 4 bases and J by 0 bases, with 5 bases of the junction left unmatched.